This T cell receptor (beta chain) appears in the sequencing data of a study of blood T cells in healthy people across ages. Through a sample-barcoded 5' primer and a J-beta primer mix, a second PCR was run for about 6 to 11 cycles. A tag from a template-switch adaptor with 12 random nucleotides marked each cDNA molecule. Using its own MiXCR run on the 5' RACE reads, TCRdb lists one record per CDR3 protein. The sample includes about 570,000 distinct CDR3 sequences, approximately 27% of them seen just once. This clonotype was seen a few times. Its target is not known. Study-wide results and limits: Donor CMV infection status was unknown, possibly confounding age-related changes in expanded clonotypes. Per million T cells, the diversity of TCR beta decreased roughly linearly as age advanced.

The V segment lost 5 bases and the J segment 6 bases; nucleotides outside the gene matches: 13. This CDR3 region has 15 residues. In germline, CDR1 is SQVTM, CDR2 ANQGSEA. The sample comprised blood. This TCR derives from a woman in her 70s in good health. The V gene is TRBV29-1, the J gene TRBJ2-3; TRBD1 matches at 8 bases. DNA of the CDR3: TGCAGCGTTCCTCCCGGGACAGGAGGGGGGGATACGCAGTATTTT. It yields the protein CSVPPGTGGGDTQYF.